The source of this TCR beta chain is a study of siplizumab effects on memory and regulatory T cells. Sequenced by immunoSEQ multiplex PCR; TCRdb stores in-frame clones only, minus some. The table records more than 85,000 clones, 80% to 90% of them present only once. Points on this clone: Its antigen is still unknown.

Broader study findings: Naive T cells seemed more diverse than memory cells and seemed major alloresponse contributors. Controls showed an average of 26.9% Treg-derived mappable alloreactive CD4+ clones, while siplizumab showed 55% to 80%.

The CDR3 consists of 16 residues. The germline gives CDR1 SGHRS, CDR2 YFSETQ. V lost 3 bases and J lost 7; bases outside the gene matches: 12. This sequence originates from a human donor in good health. Sequencing was carried out using CD4+ T cells sorted from blood. The V call is TRBV5-1, the J call TRBJ2-1; the match to TRBD1 covers 8 bases. The DNA of the CDR3 is TGCGCCAGCAGCTCCGGTCGCTGGACAGGGTGGAATGAGCAGTTCTTC. This translates into CASSSGRWTGWNEQFF. Complete variable domain (other parts from reference TRBV5-1 and TRBJ2-1): KAGVTQTPRYLIKTRGQQVTLSCSPISGHRSVSWYQQTPGQGLQFLFEYFSETQRNKGNFPGRFSGRQFSNSRSEMNVSTLELGDSALYLCASSSGRWTGWNEQFFGPGTRLTVL.